This passage covers 15 T cell receptor beta chains from one sample sequenced in a study of beta chain features in type 1 diabetes. The entirety of the isolated RNA underwent reverse transcription, so expressed TCRB transcripts were sequenced. Clones were sequenced by immunoSEQ multiplex PCR, and TCRdb holds only the in-frame ones, with some missing. The table lists under 450,000 clones, around 14% of them singletons. Sequenced sample: naive CD4+ T cells from blood. Source of these receptors: a young man in good health.

The chain recombines TRBV7-2 with TRBJ2-7; 8 bases agree with TRBD2. The junction had 5 bases not matched to a gene; V was cut back by 1 base and J by 3 bases. CDR1 is SGHTA and CDR2 is FQGNSA in the germline V gene. This CDR3 spans 15 amino acids. The CDR3 DNA sequence: TGTGCCAGCAGCTTAGGGGTAGCGGGAATCTACGAGCAGTACGTC. Translating gives CASSLGVAGIYEQYV.

The chain has TRBV7-2 and TRBJ2-4; D could derive from TRBD1 or TRBD2 (6 bases each). The CDR3 is made up of 12 amino acids. Germline loops: CDR1 SGHTA, CDR2 FQGNSA. Trimming took 3 bases from V and 12 from J, leaving 12 bases between them. CDR3 bases: TGTGCCAGCAGCTTTGGGGGGCGCAGTCAGTACTTC. Encoded protein: CASSFGGRSQYF.

The table lists this clone with a count of one. The genes are TRBV5-1 and TRBJ2-3; D is uncertain. V was cut by 4 bases and J by 6 bases, with 12 bases left in between. The CDR3 covers 13 residues. CDR1 SGHRS and CDR2 YFSETQ come from the germline V gene. The CDR3 DNA reads TGCGCCAGCAGCACGTCCGATCGGGATACGCAGTATTTT. Amino acids: CASSTSDRDTQYF.

This clone was recorded a few times. The chain carries TRBV7-8 and TRBJ2-7, with D perhaps TRBD1 (6 bases). Germline values: CDR1 SGHVS, CDR2 FQNEAQ. The CDR3 loop spans 14 amino acids. The V gene lost 5 bases and the J gene lost 3 bases, with 14 bases spanning the gap. CDR3 in DNA: TGTGCCAGCAGCCAGGGACATCCGGGCTACGAGCAGTACTTC. It specifies CASSQGHPGYEQYF. Using reference TRBV7-8 and TRBJ2-7 for the parts outside the CDR3, the full variable domain is GAGVSQSPRYKVAKRGQDVALRCDPISGHVSLFWYQQALGQGPEFLTYFQNEAQLDKSGLPSDRFFAERPEGSVSTLKIQRTQQEDSAVYLCASSQGHPGYEQYFGPGTRLTVT.

A few counts support this clone. The chain recombines TRBV2 with TRBJ1-5, with D uncertain. The CDR3 has 13 residues. CDR1 is SNHLY and CDR2 is FYNNEI in the germline V gene. Trimming took off 3 bases at V and 7 bases at J, with 10 bases between the two ends. In DNA form, the CDR3 reads TGTGCCAGCAGTGACGTCTCGTACCAGCCCCAGCATTTT. It codes for CASSDVSYQPQHF.

This clone was seen only a few times. The rearrangement links TRBV14 to TRBJ1-2; D remains unclear. Trimming pared 4 bases from V and 13 bases from J, leaving 22 bases between. CDR1 is SGHDN and CDR2 is FVKESK in the germline V gene. The CDR3 runs 14 residues. The CDR3 sequence is CASSPPGLRFASTF. CDR3 DNA sequence: TGTGCCAGCAGCCCTCCGGGCCTCCGGTTCGCGAGCACCTTC.

The chain joins TRBV11-2 to TRBJ2-5, with 9 positions matching TRBD1. The ends lost 0 bases at V and 4 bases at J; junction bases unmatched: 3. CDR1 and CDR2 from the germline V gene are SGHAT and FQNNGV. CDR3 size: 15 residues. CDR3 nucleotide sequence: TGTGCCAGCAGCTTAGAGGGACAGGGACTAGAGACCCAGTACTTC. Translation gives CASSLEGQGLETQYF.

This clone was found a few times. V is TRBV4-3 and J is TRBJ1-2; D call uncertain. Germline CDR1 LGHNA, CDR2 YSLEER. The V and J ends lost 4 bases and 2 bases respectively, with 11 bases between them. The CDR3 length is 14 residues. The CDR3 DNA is TGCGCCAGCAGCCCGAGGACCAGCAACTATGGCTACACCTTC. The encoded protein is CASSPRTSNYGYTF.

This clone was detected a few times. The chain joins TRBV20-1 to TRBJ2-1, with D unresolved. There are 11 residues in the CDR3. CDR1 and CDR2 (germline): DFQATT, SNEGSKA (reference sequence). The V end was cut by 6 bases, the J end by 10 bases, with 13 bases between. The CDR3 sequence: CSASSTREQFF. In nucleotides, the CDR3 is TGCAGTGCCAGTAGTACAAGGGAGCAGTTCTTC.

This clone appeared a few times. The chain uses TRBV4-3 and TRBJ2-4; D unresolved. The CDR3 extends over 13 amino acids. CDR1 LGHNA and CDR2 YSLEER come from the germline V gene. Trimming took off 0 bases at V and 9 bases at J, with 9 bases between the two ends. CDR3 in amino acids: CASSQDMQRIQYF. CDR3 DNA: TGCGCCAGCAGCCAAGATATGCAACGCATTCAGTACTTC.

The chain is built from TRBV5-1 and TRBJ2-3; D ambiguous. Trimming took 6 bases from V and 5 from J, leaving 7 bases between them. This CDR3 has 11 residues. CDR1 is SGHRS and CDR2 is YFSETQ in the germline V gene. CDR3 sequence reads: CASIRGDTQYF. CDR3 nucleotide sequence: TGCGCCAGCATCCGCGGAGATACGCAGTATTTT.

V usage is TRBV7-9 and J usage is TRBJ2-6; 7 bases are shared with TRBD1. The CDR3 totals 15 residues. The germline gives CDR1 SEHNR, CDR2 FQNEAQ (reference sequence). J was trimmed by 2 bases and V by 6 bases; bases with no gene match: 4. The CDR3 sequence: CASRRTGAGANVLTF. CDR3 sequence (DNA): TGTGCCAGCAGGAGAACAGGGGCTGGGGCCAACGTCCTGACTTTC.

This clone turned up a few times. The J gene is TRBJ2-7, the V gene TRBV6-5; D is unresolved. This CDR3 spans 14 amino acids. CDR1 is MNHEY and CDR2 is SVGAGI in the germline V gene. V was cut by 0 bases and J by 5 bases, with 11 bases left in between. The CDR3 sequence: CASSYSYGRDEQYF. CDR3 DNA sequence: TGTGCCAGCAGTTACTCATACGGAAGGGACGAGCAGTACTTC.

The chain couples TRBV6-5 to TRBJ2-3; D call uncertain. CDR1 is MNHEY, CDR2 SVGAGI, per germline. The CDR3 covers 14 residues. V was pared by 5 bases and J by 3 bases, with 12 bases between. The CDR3 DNA is TGTGCCAGCAGTGAAGGCCGTAGGACAGATACGCAGTATTTT. The encoded protein is CASSEGRRTDTQYF.

The chain couples TRBV4-2 to TRBJ1-2; D call uncertain. Looked up from germline, CDR1 is LGHNA and CDR2 is YNFKEQ. This CDR3 spans 14 amino acids. V lost 0 bases, J lost 4 bases, and 9 bases lay in between. The CDR3 DNA is TGTGCCAGCAGCCAAGATGTTAAATCCTATGGCTACACCTTC. This translates into CASSQDVKSYGYTF.